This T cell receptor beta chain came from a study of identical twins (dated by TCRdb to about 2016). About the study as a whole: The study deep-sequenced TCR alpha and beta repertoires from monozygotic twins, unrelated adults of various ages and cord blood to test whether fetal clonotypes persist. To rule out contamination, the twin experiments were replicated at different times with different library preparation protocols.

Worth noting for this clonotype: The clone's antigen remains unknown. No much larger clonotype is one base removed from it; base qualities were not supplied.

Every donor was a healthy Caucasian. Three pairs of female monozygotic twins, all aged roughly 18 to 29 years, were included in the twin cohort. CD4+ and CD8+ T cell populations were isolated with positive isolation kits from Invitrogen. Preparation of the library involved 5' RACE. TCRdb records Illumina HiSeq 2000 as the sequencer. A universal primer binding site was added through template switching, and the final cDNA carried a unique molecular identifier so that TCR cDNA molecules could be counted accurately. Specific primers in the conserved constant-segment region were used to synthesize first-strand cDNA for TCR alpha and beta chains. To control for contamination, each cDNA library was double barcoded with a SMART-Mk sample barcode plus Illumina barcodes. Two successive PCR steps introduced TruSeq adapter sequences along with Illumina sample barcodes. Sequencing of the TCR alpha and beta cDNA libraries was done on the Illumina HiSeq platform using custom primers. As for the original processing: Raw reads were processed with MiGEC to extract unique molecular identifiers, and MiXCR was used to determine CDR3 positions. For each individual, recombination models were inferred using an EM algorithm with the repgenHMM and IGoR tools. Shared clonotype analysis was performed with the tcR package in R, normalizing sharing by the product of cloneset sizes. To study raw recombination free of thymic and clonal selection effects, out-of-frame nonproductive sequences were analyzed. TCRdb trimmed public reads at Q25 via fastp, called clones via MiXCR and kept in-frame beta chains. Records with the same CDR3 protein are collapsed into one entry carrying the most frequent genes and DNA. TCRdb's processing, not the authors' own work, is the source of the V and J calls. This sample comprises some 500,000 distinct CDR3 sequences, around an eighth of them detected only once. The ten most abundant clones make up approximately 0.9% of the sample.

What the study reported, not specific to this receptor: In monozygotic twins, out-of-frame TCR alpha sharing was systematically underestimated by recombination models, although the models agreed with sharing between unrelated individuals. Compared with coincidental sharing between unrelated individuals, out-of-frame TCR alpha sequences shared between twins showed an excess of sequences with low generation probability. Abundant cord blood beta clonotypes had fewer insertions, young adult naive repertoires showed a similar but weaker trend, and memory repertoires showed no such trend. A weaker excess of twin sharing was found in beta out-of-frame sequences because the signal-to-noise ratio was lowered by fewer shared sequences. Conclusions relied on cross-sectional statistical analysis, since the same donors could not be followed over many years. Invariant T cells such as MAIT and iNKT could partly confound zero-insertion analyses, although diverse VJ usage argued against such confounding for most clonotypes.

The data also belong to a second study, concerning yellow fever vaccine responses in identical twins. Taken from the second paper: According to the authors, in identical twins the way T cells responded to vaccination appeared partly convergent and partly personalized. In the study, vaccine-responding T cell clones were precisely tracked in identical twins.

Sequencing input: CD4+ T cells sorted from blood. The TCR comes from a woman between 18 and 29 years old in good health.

The base sequence is TGCGCCAGCAGCTTGGGGACCACCCAGGCTTTCTTT. The resulting protein is CASSLGTTQAFF. The rearranged segments are TRBV5-1 and TRBJ1-1; the D segment cannot be called with confidence. CDR1 and CDR2, looked up from the germline V gene, are SGHRS and YFSETQ. V loses 0 bases, J loses 11 bases, and the germline ends lie 11 bases apart. The CDR3 starts with the cysteine, ends with the phenylalanine, and has 12 residues. The read is trimmed to its CDR3 DNA, 36 bases read in frame from base 1. With the portions outside the CDR3 filled from the reference TRBV5-1 and TRBJ1-1 genes, the complete variable region becomes KAGVTQTPRYLIKTRGQQVTLSCSPISGHRSVSWYQQTPGQGLQFLFEYFSETQRNKGNFPGRFSGRQFSNSRSEMNVSTLELGDSALYLCASSLGTTQAFFGQGTRLTVV.